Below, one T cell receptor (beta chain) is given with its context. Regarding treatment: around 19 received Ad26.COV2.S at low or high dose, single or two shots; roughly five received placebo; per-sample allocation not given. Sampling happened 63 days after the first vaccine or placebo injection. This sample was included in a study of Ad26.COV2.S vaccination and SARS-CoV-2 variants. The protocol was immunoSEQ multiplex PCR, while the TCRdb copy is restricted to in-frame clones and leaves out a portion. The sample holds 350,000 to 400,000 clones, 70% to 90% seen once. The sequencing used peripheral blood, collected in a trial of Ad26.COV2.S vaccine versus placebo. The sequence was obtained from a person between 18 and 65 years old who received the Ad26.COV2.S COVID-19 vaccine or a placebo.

The CDR3 nucleotides are TGTGCCAGCAGCCGTAGGGACGGGGCCACAGATACGCAGTATTTT. Its translation: CASSRRDGATDTQYF. The chain joins TRBV7-8 to TRBJ2-3; D tentatively reads TRBD1 or TRBD2 (5 bases each). V was clipped by 5 bases and J by 2 bases, with 14 bases between them. This CDR3 has 15 residues. Germline CDR1 reads SGHVS; CDR2 reads FQNEAQ.